This T cell receptor beta chain was documented in a study of blood T cell repertoires in COVID-19. For the study at large: The United States, Italy and Spain supplied acute and convalescent COVID-19 samples. Sample material is recorded as cDNA or gDNA derived from T cells, B-cell-depleted T cells, or PBMCs.

Seattle patient enrollment occurred during active infection, with longitudinal follow-up thereafter. In the source study's methods: For nucleated cells, counts were estimated from reference gene primer amplification. TCRdb keeps only in-frame clones here, not all; method: immunoSEQ multiplex PCR. The V and J calls and clone size were taken over from that table, and D and trimming were inferred from the DNA. The sample contains about 130,000 clones, around nine tenths of which appear only once. After removal of 3 bases from V and 4 bases from J, the junction contained 10 bases not matched to a gene. The germline V gene has CDR1 SGHTA and CDR2 FQGNSA. The CDR3 covers 16 residues. The sample holds a few counts of this clone.

The rearrangement links TRBV7-2 to TRBJ1-1; 8 bases are a match to TRBD1. Sequences were obtained from peripheral blood. The TCR comes from a man between 60 and 75 years old with COVID-19, enrolled during active disease. DNA of the CDR3: TGTGCCAGCAGCTTTAAGGACAGGGTTCGGGGCACTGAAGCTTTCTTT. Residues: CASSFKDRVRGTEAFF.